The sequence of this T cell receptor (beta chain) was determined in a study of T cells in Graves' hyperthyroidism and ophthalmopathy. About the study: Peripheral blood specimens were obtained at initial diagnosis, prior to any treatment. The study, taken as a whole, reports: Clonotypes that were expanded in thyroid above 0.001 mostly appeared in blood too.

Graves' hyperthyroidism showing no ophthalmopathy progression within 18 months was considered stable. Authors of the study amplified TCR beta CDR3 regions from RNA transcripts. The HTBI primer set drove a first-round RT-PCR of the TCR CDR3. TCRdb reanalysed the multiplex PCR reads using MiXCR and keeps one entry per CDR3 protein. The table lists about 840,000 distinct CDR3 sequences, roughly 37% of them singletons. This clonotype was counted many times. Antigen specificity is unknown. The CDR3 loop spans 13 amino acids. V shed 9 bases and J shed 0 bases, with 12 bases lying between them. CDR1 and CDR2 (germline): SEHNR, FQNEAQ (reference sequence).

This chain uses TRBV7-9 with TRBJ2-7; TRBD1 might be the D (6 bases). The sequenced sample consisted of blood. The sequence was collected from a man between 18 and 29 years old with Graves' hyperthyroidism. This CDR3 is CASRQGTSYEQYF. The CDR3 DNA reads TGTGCCAGTCGCCAGGGGACCTCCTACGAGCAGTACTTC.